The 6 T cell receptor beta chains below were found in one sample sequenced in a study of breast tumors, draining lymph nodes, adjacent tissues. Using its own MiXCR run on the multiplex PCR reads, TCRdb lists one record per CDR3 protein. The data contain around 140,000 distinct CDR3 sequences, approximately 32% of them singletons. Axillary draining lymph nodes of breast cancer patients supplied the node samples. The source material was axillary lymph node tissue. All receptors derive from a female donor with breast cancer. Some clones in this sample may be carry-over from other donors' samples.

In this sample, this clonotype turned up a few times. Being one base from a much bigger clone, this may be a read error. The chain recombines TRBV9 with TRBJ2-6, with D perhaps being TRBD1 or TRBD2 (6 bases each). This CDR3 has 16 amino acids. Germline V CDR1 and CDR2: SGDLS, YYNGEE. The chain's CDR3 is CASSGDAFPGANALTF. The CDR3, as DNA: TGTGCCAGCAGCGGGGACGCATTCCCGGGGGCCAACGCCCTGACTTTC.

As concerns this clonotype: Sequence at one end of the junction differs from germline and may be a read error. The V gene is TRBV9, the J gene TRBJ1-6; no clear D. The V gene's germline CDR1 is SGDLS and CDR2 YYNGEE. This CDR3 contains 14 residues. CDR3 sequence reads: CASSLRRGGEPPHF. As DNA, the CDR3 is TGTGCCAGCAGCTTACGGAGAGGCGGGGAACCCCCCCACTTT. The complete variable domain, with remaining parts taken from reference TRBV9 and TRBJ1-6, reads DSGVTQTPKHLITATGQRVTLRCSPRSGDLSVYWYQQSLDQGLQFLIQYYNGEERAKGNILERFSAQQFPDLHSELNLSSLELGDSALYFCASSLRRGGEPPHFGNGTRLTVT.

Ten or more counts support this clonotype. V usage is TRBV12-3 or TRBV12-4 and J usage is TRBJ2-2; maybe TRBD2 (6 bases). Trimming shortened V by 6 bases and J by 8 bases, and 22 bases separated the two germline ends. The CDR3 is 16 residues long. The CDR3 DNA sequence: TGTGCCAGCAGCGGAGGGACTCAAAAGGCGCCTGGGGAGCTGTTTTTT. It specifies CASSGGTQKAPGELFF.

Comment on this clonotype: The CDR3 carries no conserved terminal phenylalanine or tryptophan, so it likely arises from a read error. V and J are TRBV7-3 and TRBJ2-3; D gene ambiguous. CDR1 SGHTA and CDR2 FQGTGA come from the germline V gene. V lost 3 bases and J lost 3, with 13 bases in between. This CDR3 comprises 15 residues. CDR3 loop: CASSLTFSVTDTQYL. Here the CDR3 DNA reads TGTGCCAGCAGCTTGACGTTCAGCGTTACAGATACGCAGTATCTT.

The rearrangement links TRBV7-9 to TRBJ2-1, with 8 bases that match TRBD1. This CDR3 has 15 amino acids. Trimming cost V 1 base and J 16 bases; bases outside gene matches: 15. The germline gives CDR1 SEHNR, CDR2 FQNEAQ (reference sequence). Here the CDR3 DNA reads TGTGCCAGCAGCTTAGGGGCGGACAGGGTTAATGAAGCTTTCTTC. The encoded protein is CASSLGADRVNEAFF.

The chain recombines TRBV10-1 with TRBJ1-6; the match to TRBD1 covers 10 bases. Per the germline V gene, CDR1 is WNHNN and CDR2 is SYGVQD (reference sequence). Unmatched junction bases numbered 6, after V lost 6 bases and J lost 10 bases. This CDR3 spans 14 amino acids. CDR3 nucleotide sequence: TGCGCCAGCAGCCTTGACAGGGGGCTATCACCCCTCCACTTT. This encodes CASSLDRGLSPLHF.